The clone carrying this TCR beta chain came up a few times. The CDR3 covers 17 residues. Trimming removed 3 bases at V and 2 bases at J, with 20 bases between. CDR1 and CDR2 (germline): KGHSH, LQKENI. These data come from a study of low-dose radiotherapy and immunotherapy resistance in tumors. As to time point: before trial treatment. Primers used for first-strand cDNA, a TRAV- and TRBV-specific set, covered both alpha and beta chains. The PCR that amplified TCRs ran for 20 to 25 cycles, relying on a constant-region primer and a V-primer adapter. TCRdb recomputed calls from the reads with MiXCR, one row per CDR3 protein. Found here are around 69,000 distinct CDR3 sequences, around 32% of them singletons; the top ten hold around 10%.

Specimen: PBMCs, collected before treatment. The TCR comes from a female donor with ovarian cancer. The chain has TRBV18 and TRBJ2-7; the D call may be TRBD1 or TRBD2 (5 bases each). Here the CDR3 DNA reads TGTGCCAGCTCACCCATCCTAACGGGACGTCCCGCCTACGAGCAGTACTTC. It encodes CASSPILTGRPAYEQYF.